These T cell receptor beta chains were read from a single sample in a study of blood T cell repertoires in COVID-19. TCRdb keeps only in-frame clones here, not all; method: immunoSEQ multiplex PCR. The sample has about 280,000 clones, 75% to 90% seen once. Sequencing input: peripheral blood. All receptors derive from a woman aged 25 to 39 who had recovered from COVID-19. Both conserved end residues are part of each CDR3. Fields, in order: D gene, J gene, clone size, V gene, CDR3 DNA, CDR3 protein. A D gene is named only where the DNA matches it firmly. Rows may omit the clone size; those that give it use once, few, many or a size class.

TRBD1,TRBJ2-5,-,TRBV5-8,TGTGCCAGCAGCTTGGGGTCCGGGACAGAAGAGACCCAGTACTTC,CASSLGSGTEETQYF
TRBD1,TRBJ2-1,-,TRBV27,TGTGCCAGCAGCAACAGGGGATCCTACAATGAGCAGTTCTTC,CASSNRGSYNEQFF
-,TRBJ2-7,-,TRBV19,TGTGCCAGTACCGCCCAGGAAGGTTTGGACGAGCAGTACTTC,CASTAQEGLDEQYF
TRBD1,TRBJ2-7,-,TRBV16,TGTGCCAGCAGAGAAACCGGGACAGGGGGCTCCTACGAGCAGTACTTC,CASRETGTGGSYEQYF
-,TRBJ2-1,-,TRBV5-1,TGCGCCAGCAGCTTGGAGGGCCTTAGCGGCTACAATGAGCAGTTCTTC,CASSLEGLSGYNEQFF
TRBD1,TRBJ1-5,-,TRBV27,TGTGCCAGCAGTTCCATCGGGACAGGGTATCAGCCCCAGCATTTT,CASSSIGTGYQPQHF
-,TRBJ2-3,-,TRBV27,TGTGCCAGCAGTTCCTATAATCCCGCCGGGACTCGGAGCACAGATACGCAGTATTTT,CASSSYNPAGTRSTDTQYF
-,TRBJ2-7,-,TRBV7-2,TGTGCCAGCAGCTTAGTTCCAGGCTCGGCCTACGAGCAGTACTTC,CASSLVPGSAYEQYF
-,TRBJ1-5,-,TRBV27,TGTGCCAGCACCGTTCACAGGGTGGATCAGCCCCAGCATTTT,CASTVHRVDQPQHF
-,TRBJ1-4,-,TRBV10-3,TGTGCCATCAGTGAGTGGTCAGGGGAGAATGAAAAACTGTTTTTT,CAISEWSGENEKLFF
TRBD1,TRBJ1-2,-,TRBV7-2,TGTGCCAGCAGCAAGTTAACCGGGACAGGGAGCCTCTACACCTTC,CASSKLTGTGSLYTF
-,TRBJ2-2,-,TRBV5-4,TGTGCCAGCAGCTTGGCCGGGACAATAAACACCGGGGAGCTGTTTTTT,CASSLAGTINTGELFF
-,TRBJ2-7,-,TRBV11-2,TGTGCCAGCAGCTACGGGACTGATTCCTACGAGCAGTACTTC,CASSYGTDSYEQYF
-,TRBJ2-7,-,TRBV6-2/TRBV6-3,TGTGCCAGCAGTTCAGACAGACTTTCCTACGAGCAGTACTTC,CASSSDRLSYEQYF
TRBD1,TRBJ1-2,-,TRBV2,TGTGCCAGCAGTGACTGGACAGGGTATGCCTATGGCTACACCTTC,CASSDWTGYAYGYTF
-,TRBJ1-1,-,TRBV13,TGTGCCAGCAGCCGCCGGGAGGGGCACAACACTGAAGCTTTCTTT,CASSRREGHNTEAFF
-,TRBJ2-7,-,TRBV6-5,TGTGCCAGCAGTCTCAGGGGGACTGGATACGAGCAGTACTTC,CASSLRGTGYEQYF
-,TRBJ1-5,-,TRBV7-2,TGTGCCAGCAGCTTTCATAGATATAGCAATCAGCCCCAGCATTTT,CASSFHRYSNQPQHF
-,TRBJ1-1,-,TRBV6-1,TGTGCCAGCAGTGATTCGAGGAACACTGAAGCTTTCTTT,CASSDSRNTEAFF
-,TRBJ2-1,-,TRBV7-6,TGTGCCAGCAGCTTAGAACAGGGAGTCTGGAATGAGCAGTTCTTC,CASSLEQGVWNEQFF
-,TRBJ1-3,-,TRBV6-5,TGTGCCAGCAGGGAGGACAGCTCTGGAAACACCATATATTTT,CASREDSSGNTIYF
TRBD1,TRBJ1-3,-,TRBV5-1,TGCGCCAGCAGCATTGGAATTGGACAGGGGGGGAACACCATATATTTT,CASSIGIGQGGNTIYF
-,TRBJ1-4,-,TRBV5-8,TGTGCCAGCAGCTTGCGCAGGGGCGAACTGTTTTTT,CASSLRRGELFF
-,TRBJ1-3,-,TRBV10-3,TGTGCCATCAGTGAGTCGAGGTCAGGGATAGGAAACACCATATATTTT,CAISESRSGIGNTIYF
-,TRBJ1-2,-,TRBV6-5,TGTGCCAGCAATAAGGACAGCCTGGGTTATGGCTACACCTTC,CASNKDSLGYGYTF
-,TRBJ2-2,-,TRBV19,TGTGCCAGTAGTATATCCGTCGCGGGGTGGGACAGCCTAAGTAACGCCGGGGAGCTGTTTTTT,CASSISVAGWDSLSNAGELFF
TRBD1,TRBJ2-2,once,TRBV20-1,TGCAGTGCTAGTCCCGGGACAGGGGTTGCCGGGGAGCTGTTTTTT,CSASPGTGVAGELFF
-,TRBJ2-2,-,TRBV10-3,TGTGCCATCAGTGATGCGGCGGCTAGCTCGAACACCGGGGAGCTGTTTTTT,CAISDAAASSNTGELFF
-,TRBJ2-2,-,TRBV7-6,TGTGCCAGCAGCTTAGCGCGAGGGGGAAAGAACACCGGGGAGCTGTTTTTT,CASSLARGGKNTGELFF
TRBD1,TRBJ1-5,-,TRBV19,TGTGCCAGTAGTATAAGGACAGGGGCGTTTGAGCCCCAGCATTTT,CASSIRTGAFEPQHF
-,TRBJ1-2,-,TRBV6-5,TGTGCCAGCAGGGCCAGGGCGAAAAACTATGGCTACACCTTC,CASRARAKNYGYTF